A single sample gave rise to the 23 T cell receptor beta chains below, sequenced in a study of blood T cell repertoires in COVID-19. The assay was immunoSEQ multiplex PCR, and TCRdb's table has in-frame clones only and misses some. Of 400,000 to 550,000 clones in the sample, about 90% are singletons; the top ten hold about 2%. Input material: PBMCs or T cells enriched from blood (not recorded which). Receptors were obtained from a young woman with acute COVID-19.

Worth noting for this clone: The same CDR3 also results from other DNA sequences found in this sample. The rearrangement uses TRBV5-1 and TRBJ1-4, with 7 bases that match TRBD1. V lost 0 bases to trimming and J lost 2 bases; unmatched junction nucleotides: 1. Germline values: CDR1 SGHRS, CDR2 YFSETQ. The CDR3 runs to 15 residues. CDR3 DNA sequence: TGCGCCAGCAGCTTGGAGGGGGCCACTAATGAAAAACTGTTTTTT. Its protein product is CASSLEGATNEKLFF.

This rearrangement joins TRBV12-5 to TRBJ1-5; D gene unclear. The CDR3 spans 13 residues. CDR1 is LGHNT and CDR2 is FRNRAP in the germline V gene. V lost 3 bases, J lost 8 bases, and 11 bases lay in between. The CDR3 DNA sequence: TGTGCTAGTGGTTTAATGGCCCAGGAGCCCCAGCATTTT. Protein sequence: CASGLMAQEPQHF.

V usage is TRBV6-5 and J usage is TRBJ1-2, with a tentative D call TRBD1 (5 bases). CDR1 is MNHEY, CDR2 SVGAGI, per germline. The CDR3 totals 16 residues. With 4 bases removed from V and 4 bases from J, the gap between germline ends came to 19 bases. As DNA, the CDR3 is TGTGCCAGCAGTTTGGGGCGGGGGAACTGGGGCTATGGCTACACCTTC. This encodes CASSLGRGNWGYGYTF.

The chain joins TRBV7-2 to TRBJ2-7, with 7 bases that match TRBD2. Germline loops: CDR1 SGHTA, CDR2 FQGNSA. V gave up 5 bases and J gave up 2 bases; unmatched junction bases: 3. The CDR3 totals 13 residues. CDR3 in DNA: TGTGCCAGCAGCCGGGACTATACCTACGAGCAGTACTTC. Protein sequence: CASSRDYTYEQYF.

The chain links TRBV10-3 to TRBJ2-2; 8 positions agree with TRBD1. Per the germline V gene, CDR1 is ENHRY and CDR2 is SYGVKD. V trimming: 2 bases; J trimming: 3 bases; junction bases outside the gene matches: 2. The CDR3 loop spans 15 amino acids. CDR3 DNA sequence: TGTGCCATCAGTGAGGGACAGGGAGACACCGGGGAGCTGTTTTTT. This sequence encodes CAISEGQGDTGELFF.

The rearrangement uses TRBV18 and TRBJ1-3; 7 bases line up with TRBD1. From germline, CDR1 is KGHSH and CDR2 LQKENI. The J segment lost 4 bases and the V segment lost 6 bases, leaving 9 bases of the junction unmatched. The CDR3 sequence is 15 residues long. In DNA form, the CDR3 reads TGTGCCAGCTCGCAGACAGGGAAGACAGGAAACACCATATATTTT. It translates to CASSQTGKTGNTIYF. The full variable domain, rest sourced from reference TRBV18 and TRBJ1-3, is NAGVMQNPRHLVRRRGQEARLRCSPMKGHSHVYWYRQLPEEGLKFMVYLQKENIIDESGMPKERFSAEFPKEGPSILRIQQVVRGDSAAYFCASSQTGKTGNTIYFGEGSWLTVV.

This chain connects TRBV5-4 to TRBJ1-6; D is undetermined. Germline CDR1 and CDR2: SGHNT and YYREEE (reference sequence). The CDR3 runs 14 residues. Trimming removed 1 base from V and 10 bases from J, with 12 bases in between. The CDR3 loop is CASSLRGPGSPLHF. Here the CDR3 DNA reads TGTGCCAGCAGCTTGCGAGGCCCCGGATCACCCCTCCACTTT.

This chain connects TRBV3-1 (or the pseudogene TRBV3-2) to TRBJ1-6; the D is unclear. The V end lost 1 base, the J end lost 4 bases, and 14 bases lay between the germline ends. The CDR3 covers 17 residues. Germline CDR1 is LGHDT and CDR2 is YNNKEL (reference sequence). The CDR3 here is CASSQVSKRRYNSPLHF. The CDR3, as DNA: TGTGCCAGCAGCCAAGTATCAAAGAGGAGATATAATTCACCCCTCCACTTT.

This rearrangement joins TRBV7-2 to TRBJ2-6, with TRBD1 identical over 7 bases. This CDR3 comprises 15 residues. V was clipped by 5 bases and J by 2 bases; unmatched bases: 3. Germline CDR1 and CDR2: SGHTA and FQGNSA. In DNA, the CDR3 is TGTGCCAGCAGCATAGACAGGGCTGGGGCCAACGTCCTGACTTTC. Translating gives CASSIDRAGANVLTF.

The rearrangement joins TRBV28 to TRBJ2-3; TRBD1 matches 8 bases. The CDR3 is 18 amino acids. Germline loops: CDR1 MDHEN, CDR2 SYDVKM. Trimming took 1 base from V and 3 from J; bases not matched to a gene: 12. As DNA, the CDR3 is TGTGCCAGCAGTTTATCCGTAGGAAGGACAGGGAGTACAGATACGCAGTATTTT. Residues: CASSLSVGRTGSTDTQYF.

The gene calls are TRBV10-1 and TRBJ2-7, with TRBD1 matching over 7 bases. Germline lookup yields CDR1 WNHNN and CDR2 SYGVQD (reference sequence). CDR3 size: 15 residues. The V segment lost 0 bases and the J segment 2 bases; nucleotides outside the gene matches: 4. The CDR3 DNA reads TGCGCCAGCAGTGAGTCTCGGACAGGAGCCTACGAGCAGTACTTC. Its translation is CASSESRTGAYEQYF.

V gene TRBV7-8 combines with J gene TRBJ2-1; 9 bases are shared with TRBD2. This CDR3 is 16 amino acids long. V shed 3 bases and J 8 bases; nucleotides not matched to a gene: 11. In germline, CDR1 is SGHVS, CDR2 FQNEAQ. CDR3 in amino acids: CASSFGGRGFKHEQFF. In nucleotides, the CDR3 is TGTGCCAGCAGCTTTGGCGGGAGGGGGTTTAAGCATGAGCAGTTCTTC.

In its sample, this clone was seen once. It is unclear where the CDR3 begins or ends on the DNA, so no DNA is shown, and the CDR3 is as TCRdb lists it. The chain carries TRBV29-1 and TRBJ2-3; the table assigns TRBD2, which was not confirmed against the DNA. The CDR3 is 14 amino acids long, termini counted. Germline values: CDR1 SQVTM, CDR2 ANQGSEA. The CDR3 spells CSVRFGGAGDTQYF.

This chain joins TRBV28 and TRBJ2-3; TRBD2 aligns across 9 bases. Per the germline V gene, CDR1 is MDHEN and CDR2 is SYDVKM. V gave up 11 bases and J gave up 1 base; unmatched junction bases: 4. The CDR3 consists of 13 residues. CDR3 protein: CASEREGTDTQYF. In nucleotides, the CDR3 is TGTGCCTCGGAGCGGGAGGGCACAGATACGCAGTATTTT. Looking up the rest from reference TRBV28 and TRBJ2-3 gives the full variable domain: DVKVTQSSRYLVKRTGEKVFLECVQDMDHENMFWYRQDPGLGLRLIYFSYDVKMKEKGDIPEGYSVSREKKERFSLILESASTNQTSMYLCASEREGTDTQYFGPGTRLTVL.

The chain couples TRBV7-8 to TRBJ2-2; 9 bases map to TRBD1. The CDR3 totals 18 residues. The trim removed 1 base at V and 7 bases at J, leaving 13 bases unmatched. Germline assignment: CDR1 SGHVS and CDR2 FQNEAQ. CDR3 in amino acids: CASSLVFLGTGYHGELFF. The CDR3 DNA follows: TGTGCCAGCAGCTTAGTCTTTTTGGGGACAGGGTATCACGGGGAGCTGTTTTTT.

The V and J genes are TRBV12-5 and TRBJ1-1; D unclear. The ends were cut back, 6 bases at V and 2 bases at J, with 7 bases in the middle. CDR1 and CDR2 (germline): LGHNT, FRNRAP. This CDR3 region has 12 residues. The CDR3 DNA is TGTGCTAGTGGGACGGGAAACACTGAAGCTTTCTTT. It is translated as CASGTGNTEAFF. Combining the CDR3 with reference TRBV12-5 and TRBJ1-1 gives the whole variable domain DARVTQTPRHKVTEMGQEVTMRCQPILGHNTVFWYRQTMMQGLELLAYFRNRAPLDDSGMPKDRFSAEMPDATLATLKIQPSEPRDSAVYFCASGTGNTEAFFGQGTRLTVV.

CDR3 residues: CASSPRTANYGYTF. The CDR3 DNA follows: TGTGCCAGCAGCCCCCGGACAGCAAACTATGGCTACACCTTC. The chain combines TRBV7-8 with TRBJ1-2; a weak D match, TRBD1 (6 bases). The ends were cut back, 5 bases at V and 2 bases at J, with 12 bases in the middle. Germline-derived CDR1 and CDR2 are SGHVS and FQNEAQ. The CDR3 runs 14 residues.

This chain connects TRBV5-1 to TRBJ1-6; 7 bases match TRBD1. The V and J ends lost 5 bases and 10 bases, in that order; junction bases with no gene match: 9. The CDR3 loop spans 14 amino acids. The V gene's germline CDR1 is SGHRS and CDR2 YFSETQ. CDR3 coding DNA: TGCGCCAGCAGGTTAACAGGGGCAGAATCACCCCTCCACTTT. It translates to CASRLTGAESPLHF.

J is TRBJ2-3 and V is TRBV29-1; 8 bases align to TRBD2. Germline CDR1 reads SQVTM; CDR2 reads ANQGSEA. The CDR3 is 13 residues long. Unmatched junction bases numbered 4, after V lost 7 bases and J lost 1 base. The CDR3 spells CSGGLVGTDTQYF. The DNA for the CDR3 is TGCAGCGGGGGACTAGTCGGCACAGATACGCAGTATTTT.

This clone has a count of ten or more. This chain uses TRBV5-1 with TRBJ2-7; D not resolved. From germline, CDR1 is SGHRS and CDR2 YFSETQ. The CDR3 contains 11 residues. Between the trimmed V and J ends, which lost 2 bases and 3 bases, there was a span of 3 bases. The CDR3 DNA is TGCGCCAGCAGCTTCGGCTACGAGCAGTACTTC. Its translation is CASSFGYEQYF.

The chain links TRBV10-3 to TRBJ1-1; D is undetermined. Germline CDR1 reads ENHRY; CDR2 reads SYGVKD. This CDR3 region has 12 residues. Trimming cost V 10 bases and J 3 bases, with 12 bases left between them. DNA of the CDR3: TGTGCCACCCGACTCGGGGACACTGAAGCTTTCTTT. Protein sequence: CATRLGDTEAFF.

The chain uses TRBV30 and TRBJ1-5; D is possibly TRBD1 (5 bases). This CDR3 comprises 14 residues. V lost 1 base and J 3 bases, leaving 10 bases between the germline ends. Per germline, CDR1 GTSNPN and CDR2 SVGIG (reference sequence). CDR3 DNA: TGTGCCTGGAGTGATCCAGGGAACAATCAGCCCCAGCATTTT. It specifies CAWSDPGNNQPQHF.

The CDR3 DNA reads as TGTGCCAGTAGTGGGTGGACTAGCGGCGAGGGGGAGCAGTACTTC. It encodes CASSGWTSGEGEQYF. The chain combines TRBV19 with TRBJ2-7; 10 bases match TRBD2. This CDR3 contains 15 residues. The germline gives CDR1 LNHDA, CDR2 SQIVND (reference sequence). J was trimmed by 7 bases and V by 5 bases; bases with no gene match: 11.